This T cell receptor (beta chain) was found in a study of radiotherapy plus CTLA-4 blockade in lung cancer. Overall study results and limits: Blood saw expansion of tumor-derived TCR clones after radiotherapy plus ipilimumab.

On this clone: The antigen is unknown.

CTLA-4 blockade with ipilimumab, together with focal radiation, was given to patients with chemo-refractory metastatic non-small-cell lung cancer. CDR3 length: 15 residues. Germline CDR1 reads SGHAT; CDR2 reads FQNNGV. J lost 2 bases, V lost 5 bases, and 7 bases had no gene match. Sequenced by immunoSEQ multiplex PCR; TCRdb stores in-frame clones only, minus some. The table includes some 66,000 clones, approximately 80% detected once. V is TRBV11-2 and J is TRBJ2-3, with 7 bases matching TRBD2. The receptor was isolated from a human donor with non-small cell lung cancer who had a partial response to radiotherapy plus ipilimumab. Here the sequenced sample was peripheral blood, taken from a patient treated with radiotherapy plus ipilimumab. The CDR3 coding sequence is TGTGCCAGCAGCAATACAGCGGGAAACACAGATACGCAGTATTTT. It is translated as CASSNTAGNTDTQYF.